This TCR beta chain was profiled in a study of a mutant IDH1 vaccine in newly diagnosed glioma (dated by TCRdb to the early 2020s). Regarding the study in general: Across visits V03 through V10, patients got a total of eight vaccinations, given in weeks 1, 3, 5, 7, 11, 15, 19 and 23. Peripheral blood was collected at six visits: V03 (baseline), V05, V07, V10, V12 and V13. Longitudinal TCRB deep sequencing was performed for about two dozen treated patients wherever samples were available for exploratory analyses. Of the 25 to 35 patients who were treated, about 62% were male and 37.5% were female, and the mean age was roughly 40 years. Before enrollment, patients had received standard therapy of radiotherapy alone, temozolomide alone, or radiochemotherapy with temozolomide; most received the combination. Vaccination started 4-6 weeks after radiotherapy alone, or was given together with temozolomide cycles in the groups whose treatment included chemotherapy. Here is what the overall study found, with its caveats: Immune responses induced by the vaccine were seen in approximately 93% of patients across multiple MHC alleles. PBMC samples for TCRB deep sequencing were selected based on availability. Pseudoprogression seemed to be unrelated to changes in the top peripheral T cell clonotypes found by TCRB sequencing. It was noted by the authors that analyses of patient blood samples could not be reproduced owing to sample limitations.

The sample's time point label is to be understood as: week 11, during vaccination. Each vaccine dose, consisting of 300 ug of a 20-mer mutant IDH1 peptide in Montanide, was administered subcutaneously with topical imiquimod. The donors had newly diagnosed IDH1-mutant astrocytomas of WHO grade 3 or 4 that showed loss of nuclear ATRX. The samples were drawn from NOA16, a multicentre, single-arm, open-label phase I trial in Germany that tested a mutant IDH1 peptide vaccine in humans for the first time. Genomic DNA for TCRB sequencing was extracted from EDTA blood using the DNeasy Blood and Tissue Kit. V loses 0 bases at its end and J loses 8 bases; junction bases beyond the gene matches: 11. Looking up the germline V gene yields CDR1 MNHEY and CDR2 SVGAGI. The CDR3 sequence holds 16 residues, the cysteine and phenylalanine included. The DNA shown is the 48-base CDR3, in frame from base 1. With regard to this clone: Its antigen is still unknown. Base quality data are lacking; no much larger clone is found one base away.

Library prep was done by the immunoSEQ multiplex PCR assay. Rearranged TCR beta chain sequences were amplified using the hsTCRB Kit according to the manufacturer's protocol. TCRB libraries were sequenced on an Illumina MiSeq. Concerning the study's data processing: The kit vendor's proprietary platform handled demultiplexing, trimming and gene mapping. In TCRdb, the immuneACCESS table is reduced to in-frame sequences with V and J assigned. These tables do not hold every clone; where another copy was compared, an unresolved V gene accounts for under half, and the others remain unexplained. The V and J calls and clone size were taken over from that table, and D and trimming were inferred from the DNA. The sample yields some 25,000 clones; 70% to 80% were counted once. 9% to 10% of the sample is in the top ten clones.

The receptor chain draws on TRBV6-5 and TRBJ1-2; 8 middle bases align to TRBD1. The TCR was taken from a woman in her late teens or twenties with glioma. Sample: PBMCs, taken from a glioma patient whose treatment included an IDH1 peptide vaccine. The CDR3 loop reads CASSYSPPGQGGGYTF. The sequenced DNA: TGTGCCAGCAGTTACTCCCCTCCTGGACAGGGCGGAGGCTACACCTTC.